The clone carrying this T cell receptor beta chain occurred once. The source of the sample is a study of blood T cell repertoires in COVID-19. Seattle patients were enrolled during active infection and followed longitudinally. In the original analysis: Estimates of nucleated cell counts were drawn from the amplification of reference gene primers. Assay: immunoSEQ multiplex PCR; the TCRdb copy retains only in-frame clones and omits some. V, J and clone size are those of that table, while D and trimming were read from the DNA. Here the sample spans 84,000 or so clones, about four fifths being singletons. CDR1 is LNHDA, CDR2 SQIVND, per germline (reference sequence). This CDR3 contains 14 residues. The V and J ends lost 7 bases and 2 bases, in that order; junction bases with no gene match: 7.

The chain carries TRBV19 and TRBJ2-7; the match to TRBD1 covers 8 bases. The clonotype comes from a man between 65 and 79 years old with COVID-19, enrolled during active disease. The sequencing input was peripheral blood. The CDR3 spells CASTSQGDTYEQYF. The CDR3, as DNA: TGTGCCAGTACCTCACAGGGGGACACCTACGAGCAGTACTTC.